The 9 T cell receptor beta chains listed next were all sequenced from one sample in a study of response to subunit inactivated influenza vaccine. MiXCR, applied by TCRdb to the RT-PCR reads, yields one record per CDR3 protein. The table lists approximately 490,000 distinct CDR3 sequences, approximately 7.3% of them singletons. Material: PBMCs from blood, obtained roughly 24 months after vaccination. The receptors were gathered from a man aged 50 to 69 who received an inactivated influenza vaccine.

A few counts support this clonotype. J is TRBJ2-5 and V is TRBV28, with 8 bases lining up with TRBD2. With 3 bases clipped from V and 2 bases from J, the junction kept 8 bases outside the gene matches. The CDR3 is made up of 16 amino acids. CDR1 and CDR2 (germline): MDHEN, SYDVKM. The DNA for the CDR3 is TGTGCCAGCAGTTTCTCGGGAGGGACTCCTCAAGAGACCCAGTACTTC. It specifies CASSFSGGTPQETQYF.

This clonotype was found many times. The rearrangement uses TRBV12-3 or TRBV12-4 and TRBJ1-4; TRBD1 agrees at 11 bases. Trimming took 6 bases from V and 5 from J; bases not matched to a gene: 8. The CDR3 has 16 amino acids. CDR3 in DNA: TGTGCCAGCAGATCGGACAGGGGGCCTGAAAATGAAAAACTGTTTTTT. This sequence encodes CASRSDRGPENEKLFF.

There are a few counts of this clonotype. This chain uses TRBV29-1 with TRBJ2-5; the D is unclear. Germline V CDR1 and CDR2: SQVTM, ANQGSEA. The CDR3 runs to 11 residues. Trimming stripped 4 bases from V and 7 bases from J, with 10 bases between. The CDR3 sequence: CSVGPRGTQYF. DNA for the CDR3: TGCAGCGTTGGGCCCCGTGGGACCCAGTACTTC.

This clonotype has more than one count but fewer than ten. The genes are TRBV5-6 and TRBJ2-4; the D is unclear. Germline lookup yields CDR1 SGHDT and CDR2 YYEEEE. This CDR3 spans 16 amino acids. V lost 4 bases and J lost 1, with 15 bases in between. CDR3 sequence (DNA): TGTGCCAGCAGCCTCCCTGGGGTGTCGGCCAAAAACATTCAGTACTTC. Its translation: CASSLPGVSAKNIQYF.

V usage is TRBV3-1 and J usage is TRBJ1-1; 8 bases align to TRBD1. J was trimmed by 8 bases and V by 3 bases; bases with no gene match: 5. The germline CDR1 and CDR2 sequences are LGHDT and YNNKEL (reference sequence). The CDR3 extends over 13 amino acids. The CDR3 sequence is CASSHGQGGEAFF. The DNA of the CDR3 is TGTGCCAGCAGCCACGGACAGGGAGGGGAAGCTTTCTTT.

This clonotype was observed a handful of times. The V and J genes are TRBV29-1 and TRBJ2-3, with 11 bases lining up with TRBD2. The germline V gene has CDR1 SQVTM and CDR2 ANQGSEA. The CDR3 is made up of 15 amino acids. The junction had 7 bases not matched to a gene; V was cut back by 8 bases and J by 0 bases. CDR3 in amino acids: CSTLAGAISTDTQYF. The CDR3 bases are TGCAGCACACTAGCGGGAGCGATCAGCACAGATACGCAGTATTTT.

There are a few counts of this clonotype. This chain uses TRBV6-5 with TRBJ2-5, with TRBD2 matching over 9 bases. The CDR3 loop spans 15 amino acids. Per germline, CDR1 MNHEY and CDR2 SVGAGI. V was clipped by 2 bases and J by 3 bases; unmatched bases: 4. The CDR3 reads CASSYGPSGKETQYF. The CDR3 bases are TGTGCCAGCAGTTACGGGCCTAGCGGGAAAGAGACCCAGTACTTC.

This clonotype was detected ten times or more. V is TRBV20-1 and J is TRBJ2-3; perhaps D is TRBD1 or TRBD2 (5 bases each). The CDR3 runs to 12 residues. V lost 4 bases and J lost 4, with 9 bases in between. Germline V gene lookup returns CDR1 DFQATT and CDR2 SNEGSKA (reference sequence). CDR3 in amino acids: CSATTGPDTQYF. CDR3 sequence (DNA): TGCAGTGCTACGACGGGGCCAGATACGCAGTATTTT.

This clonotype was counted a few times. The CDR3 bases are TGTGCCATCAGTGACCAGGGAAGTGAGACCCAGTACTTC. Amino acid sequence: CAISDQGSETQYF. V and J are TRBV10-3 and TRBJ2-5, with D possibly being TRBD1 (5 bases). CDR3 length: 13 residues. The V end lost 3 bases, the J end lost 5 bases, and 10 bases lay between the germline ends. Per germline, CDR1 ENHRY and CDR2 SYGVKD.